This T cell receptor beta chain was captured by sequencing in a study of post-analysis software for immune sequencing data. About the research overall: Courses of disease covered relapsing-remitting, secondary progressive and progressive-relapsing multiple sclerosis. Overall study results and limits: Patients had higher frequencies than controls of five TRBV segments, including TRBV5-6, TRBV5-1 and TRBV20-1.

Unique molecular identifiers were built into the TCR beta cDNA libraries. TCRdb fed the PCR reads into MiXCR, producing one record per CDR3 protein. The sample lists hundreds of thousands of distinct CDR3 sequences; roughly 58% were seen once. The CDR3 is 15 amino acids. Germline V gene data show CDR1 as SGHTA and CDR2 as FQGTGA. V trimming: 0 bases; J trimming: 8 bases; junction bases outside the gene matches: 4. The table lists this clonotype with a few counts. Its antigen is not known. The source of this sequence is a girl between 10 and 17 years old with multiple sclerosis. The V and J genes are TRBV7-3 and TRBJ2-1; TRBD2 aligns across 10 bases. Sequencing was carried out using blood. DNA for the CDR3: TGTGCCAGCAGCTTAACTGGACTAGCGGTCGATGAGCAGTTCTTC. Translating it yields CASSLTGLAVDEQFF.